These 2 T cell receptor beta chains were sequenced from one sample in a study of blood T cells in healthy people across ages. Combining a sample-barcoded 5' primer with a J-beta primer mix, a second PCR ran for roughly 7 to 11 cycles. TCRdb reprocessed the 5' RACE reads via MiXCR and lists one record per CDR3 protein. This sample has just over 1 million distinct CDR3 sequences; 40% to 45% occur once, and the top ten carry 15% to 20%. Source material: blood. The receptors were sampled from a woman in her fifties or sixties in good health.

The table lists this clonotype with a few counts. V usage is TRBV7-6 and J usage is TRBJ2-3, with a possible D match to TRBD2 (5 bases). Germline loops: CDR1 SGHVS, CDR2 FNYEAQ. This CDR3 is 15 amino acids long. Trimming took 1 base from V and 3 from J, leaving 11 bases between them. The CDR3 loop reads CASSLDGVFTDTQYF. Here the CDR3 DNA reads TGTGCCAGCAGCTTAGACGGGGTCTTTACAGATACGCAGTATTTT.

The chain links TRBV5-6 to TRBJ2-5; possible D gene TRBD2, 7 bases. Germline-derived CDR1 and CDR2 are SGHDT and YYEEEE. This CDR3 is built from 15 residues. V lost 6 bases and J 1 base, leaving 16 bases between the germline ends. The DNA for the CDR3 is TGTGCCAGCATCCCCCGCGGGGGCCCCCAAGAGACCCAGTACTTC. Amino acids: CASIPRGGPQETQYF.